This T cell receptor (beta chain) was retrieved from a study of OX40 agonist ivuxolimab in advanced cancers. Turning to the overall study: The costimulatory receptor OX40 (CD134) was targeted by ivuxolimab, a fully human IgG2 agonistic monoclonal antibody. Intravenous ivuxolimab was administered to patients every 2 weeks at six dose levels: 0.01, 0.1, 0.3, 1.5, 3 and 10 mg/kg. Of the roughly 51 dose-escalation patients, hepatocellular carcinoma was present in around 20, melanoma in approximately 15, renal cell carcinoma in 9 and head and neck cancer in 9. The dose-escalation cohort was about 87% male with a mean age of about 60 years, ranging from about 23 to 85. Prior anti-PD-1, anti-PD-L1 or anti-CTLA-4 therapy was permitted, and 35% to 40% of dose-escalation patients had received checkpoint inhibitors. Partial responses occurred in three dose-escalation patients, of whom one had hepatocellular carcinoma and two had cutaneous melanoma. Peripheral TCRbeta sequencing aimed to test whether ivuxolimab altered TCR sequence diversity and caused clonal T-cell expansion. The paper reports the monotherapy dose-escalation portion (N of about 50 patients) of the phase I ivuxolimab trial.

General study outcomes and caveats: On average, CD8+ T cells showed more expanded clones than CD4+ T cells after ivuxolimab. At doses of 0.1 to 3.0 mg/kg, clonal expansion of both CD4+ and CD8+ T cells in blood was seen between baseline and week 6. Partial responders in the 0.1-3.0 mg/kg groups had among the lowest normalized peripheral clonal expansion, especially among CD8+ T cells. Low levels of normalized T-cell clonal expansion were also shown by some nonresponding patients. The antigen specificity of the clonally expanded peripheral T cells was not determined.

The trial excluded patients who had a history of autoimmune disease or were on systemic immunosuppression. Peripheral blood for TCR sequencing was collected from all dose cohorts at baseline, on cycle 4 day 1, and on cycle 7 day 1. Samples were obtained from an open-label, multicenter, first-in-human phase I dose-escalation trial of ivuxolimab. Adults with locally advanced or metastatic melanoma, renal cell, hepatocellular, or head and neck squamous cell carcinoma were enrolled in the trial. CD4+ and CD8+ T cells were sorted separately from peripheral blood before TCR sequencing. To sequence the TCRbeta CDR3 region, genomic DNA was isolated from the sorted cells. TCRbeta CDR3 regions were sequenced using the immunoSEQ Assay. Sourced from immuneACCESS, this table was stored by TCRdb with only in-frame sequences that have V and J called. A share of the clones is absent; for the studies checked, an unresolved V gene accounts for under half, and the remainder has no known explanation. The sample yields 35,000 to 45,000 clones; roughly 87% were counted once. Roughly 19% of the sample is held by the ten biggest clonotypes.

Remarks on this clone: The specificity of this receptor is unknown. No per-base quality is available; no much larger clone lies one base away.

Sample: CD4+ or CD8+ T cells sorted from blood, taken in a trial of the OX40 agonist ivuxolimab. The receptor was derived from an adult with an advanced solid tumor such as melanoma, head and neck, liver or kidney cancer.

The CDR3 reads as follows: CASSDSTSGGATQYF. The nucleotide sequence is given as TGTGCCAGCAGTGACTCGACTAGCGGGGGGGCTACGCAGTATTTT. The V and J genes are TRBV6-4 and TRBJ2-3; 14 bases in the junction line up with TRBD2. Via the germline V gene, CDR1 is MRHNA and CDR2 SNTAGT. The germline V end is reduced by 0 bases and the J end by 8 bases; junction bases left unmatched: 1. From its cysteine to its phenylalanine, the CDR3 spans 15 amino acids. The entry retains the CDR3 DNA only, 45 bases that are in frame from base 1.